This section outlines one T cell receptor (beta chain) sequence together with its context. These data belong to a study of OX40 agonist ivuxolimab in advanced cancers. Overall study context: Males comprised 82.7% of the group, whose mean age was roughly 64 years (range 23 to 79).

V lost 5 bases to trimming and J lost 2 bases, with 16 bases between them. CDR3 size: 15 residues. Germline V gene sequence: CDR1 KGHSH, CDR2 LQKENI. Profiled with immunoSEQ multiplex PCR; TCRdb holds only in-frame clones, not every one. The sample lists tens of thousands of clones, 89% occurring once. The receptor's source is an adult with an advanced solid tumor such as melanoma, head and neck, liver or kidney cancer. The rearrangement joins TRBV18 to TRBJ2-7; D gene ambiguous. Material: CD4+ or CD8+ T cells sorted from blood, obtained in a trial of the OX40 agonist ivuxolimab. CDR3 residues: CASSSDLLGPYEQYF. The CDR3 DNA reads as TGTGCCAGCTCATCCGACCTGCTCGGGCCCTACGAGCAGTACTTC.